Presented here are 20 T cell receptor beta chains from one specimen sequenced in a study of OX40 agonist ivuxolimab in advanced cancers. Data came from immunoSEQ multiplex PCR; TCRdb stores just in-frame clones and leaves some out. The table lists 20,000 or so clones, about nine tenths of them singletons, with 13% in the top ten. Here the sequenced sample was CD4+ or CD8+ T cells sorted from blood, taken in a trial of the OX40 agonist ivuxolimab. The origin of the receptors is an adult with an advanced solid tumor such as melanoma, head and neck, liver or kidney cancer.

The J gene is TRBJ2-5, the V gene TRBV13; the match to TRBD2 covers 7 bases. The CDR3 runs 16 residues. With V trimmed by 5 bases and J by 2 bases, 11 bases remained unmatched. CDR1 and CDR2 from the germline V gene are PRHDT and FYEKMQ (reference sequence). The DNA of the CDR3 is TGTGCCAGCAGCCCGGCGGGCCGCGGGGGACAAGAGACCCAGTACTTC. It codes for CASSPAGRGGQETQYF.

The chain is built from TRBV7-9 and TRBJ1-6; no clear D gene. The CDR3 length is 14 residues. The V end lost 5 bases, the J end lost 4 bases, and 9 bases lay between the germline ends. Germline-derived CDR1 and CDR2 are SEHNR and FQNEAQ (reference sequence). Written as DNA, the CDR3 is TGTGCCAGCAGCCCCGGGTGGTATAATTCACCCCTCCACTTT. It yields the protein CASSPGWYNSPLHF.

This chain joins TRBV10-3 and TRBJ2-7, with 11 bases lining up with TRBD1. V shed 6 bases and J 3 bases; nucleotides not matched to a gene: 13. CDR3 length: 17 residues. Germline V lookup: CDR1 ENHRY, CDR2 SYGVKD. CDR3 nucleotide sequence: TGTGCCATCAGCCCCCCCGCAGGGACAGGGGGGGACTACGAGCAGTACTTC. This encodes CAISPPAGTGGDYEQYF.

This clone came up once. The chain carries TRBV11-2 and TRBJ1-1; D possibly corresponds to TRBD1 (5 bases). V was clipped by 1 base and J by 1 base, with 10 bases between them. CDR3 size: 15 residues. Looked up from germline, CDR1 is SGHAT and CDR2 is FQNNGV. The CDR3, as DNA: TGTGCCAGCAGCTTAGTGGGGACGGGGAACACTGAAGCTTTCTTT. Protein: CASSLVGTGNTEAFF.

V and J are TRBV6-1 and TRBJ2-3; 7 bases map to TRBD1. J was trimmed by 2 bases and V by 5 bases; bases with no gene match: 4. Germline values: CDR1 MNHNS, CDR2 SASEGT. This CDR3 is 14 amino acids long. The CDR3 DNA is TGTGCCAGCAGTTCGGACAGGAACACAGATACGCAGTATTTT. This sequence encodes CASSSDRNTDTQYF.

This clone has more than one count but fewer than ten. The V and J genes are TRBV11-2 and TRBJ1-1, with D perhaps matching TRBD1 (5 bases). CDR3 length: 13 residues. Trimming pared 0 bases from V and 7 bases from J, leaving 9 bases between. Germline V gives CDR1 SGHAT, CDR2 FQNNGV. The chain's CDR3 is CASSLEGDGEAFF. DNA for the CDR3: TGTGCCAGCAGCTTAGAGGGGGACGGTGAAGCTTTCTTT. Full variable domain (missing parts from reference TRBV11-2 and TRBJ1-1): EAGVAQSPRYKIIEKRQSVAFWCNPISGHATLYWYQQILGQGPKLLIQFQNNGVVDDSQLPKDRFSAERLKGVDSTLKIQPAKLEDSAVYLCASSLEGDGEAFFGQGTRLTVV.

The genes are TRBV6-1 and TRBJ1-2; D remains ambiguous. Germline V gene sequence: CDR1 MNHNS, CDR2 SASEGT. V was shortened by 8 bases and J by 4 bases, with 14 bases between the two germline ends. CDR3 size: 13 residues. CDR3 protein: CASHRSGIYGYTF. In DNA, the CDR3 is TGTGCCAGCCATAGGAGCGGGATCTATGGCTACACCTTC.

V gene TRBV6-1 combines with J gene TRBJ2-3, with 10 nucleotides matching TRBD2. Losses at the gene ends were 1 base for V and 0 bases for J; bases not matched to a gene: 10. CDR1 and CDR2 from the germline V gene are MNHNS and SASEGT. This CDR3 has 19 amino acids. The CDR3 is CASSEVPLELAGSTDTQYF. The DNA for the CDR3 is TGTGCCAGCAGTGAAGTCCCGCTTGAACTAGCGGGGAGCACAGATACGCAGTATTTT.

The chain employs TRBV11-3 and TRBJ2-5; TRBD2 agrees at 15 bases. With the DNA end fitting TRBJ2-7 better, the J assignment may be wrong. The length of the CDR3 is 15 residues. The germline gives CDR1 SGHNT, CDR2 YENEEA. DNA of the CDR3: TGTGCCAGCAGCTATCGGGGACTAGCGGGGGGCGAGCAGTACTTC. It codes for CASSYRGLAGGEQYF.

V is TRBV25-1 and J is TRBJ2-7; a weak D match, TRBD2 (6 bases). The V gene lost 3 bases and the J gene lost 1 base, with 16 bases spanning the gap. This CDR3 is 16 amino acids long. CDR1 is MGHDK, CDR2 SYGVNS, per germline. Written as DNA, the CDR3 is TGTGCCAGCAGTGAGCGGGGACCAAAGGTTTCCTACGAGCAGTACTTC. Translating gives CASSERGPKVSYEQYF.

The gene calls are TRBV5-1 and TRBJ2-1; 9 bases match TRBD2. CDR3 length: 14 residues. The V gene end was trimmed by 7 bases and the J gene end by 6 bases; junction bases not matched to a gene: 8. The V gene's germline CDR1 is SGHRS and CDR2 YFSETQ. The chain's CDR3 is CASLAAGGSNEQFF. CDR3 DNA sequence: TGCGCCAGCCTGGCAGCGGGAGGTAGCAATGAGCAGTTCTTC.

The CDR3 region has the DNA TGTGCCAGCAGGAACCGGGACACCTTTGAAGCTTTCTTT. This sequence encodes CASRNRDTFEAFF. This chain joins TRBV2 and TRBJ1-1, with D possibly being TRBD1 (6 bases). From germline, CDR1 is SNHLY and CDR2 FYNNEI. Between the trimmed V and J ends, which lost 6 bases and 7 bases, there was a span of 15 bases. The CDR3 has 13 residues. Supplemented by reference TRBV2 and TRBJ1-1, the full variable domain reads EPEVTQTPSHQVTQMGQEVILRCVPISNHLYFYWYRQILGQKVEFLVSFYNNEISEKSEIFDDQFSVERPDGSNFTLKIRSTKLEDSAMYFCASRNRDTFEAFFGQGTRLTVV.

The chain employs TRBV4-1 and TRBJ1-2; the D gene is possibly TRBD1 (6 bases). Germline values: CDR1 MGHRA, CDR2 YSYEKL. Trimming pared 6 bases from V and 3 bases from J, leaving 17 bases between. The CDR3 length is 15 residues. CDR3 sequence: CASRPGAGLDYGYTF. The CDR3 nucleotides read TGCGCCAGCAGACCGGGGGCAGGGTTGGACTATGGCTACACCTTC.

The V gene is TRBV4-1, the J gene TRBJ1-1; the D gene is possibly TRBD1 (5 bases). The germline gives CDR1 MGHRA, CDR2 YSYEKL. The V end was cut by 0 bases, the J end by 5 bases, with 10 bases between. This CDR3 has 14 amino acids. DNA of the CDR3: TGCGCCAGCAGCCAAGAGGGCGGGACGACTGAAGCTTTCTTT. Translated: CASSQEGGTTEAFF.

This clone was counted between two and nine times. V and J are TRBV5-5 and TRBJ2-1; 7 bases map to TRBD2. The length of the CDR3 is 15 residues. Germline CDR1 SGHKS, CDR2 YYEKEE (reference sequence). Trimming took 4 bases from V and 3 from J; bases not matched to a gene: 7. CDR3 DNA: TGTGCCAGCAGCCCGGGACTACCCGACTACAATGAGCAGTTCTTC. Amino acid sequence: CASSPGLPDYNEQFF.

Only one count was recorded for this clone. The gene calls are TRBV30 and TRBJ2-5; tentative D call: TRBD1 (5 bases). Germline values: CDR1 GTSNPN, CDR2 SVGIG (reference sequence). The germline V and J ends were trimmed by 1 base and 5 bases, with 8 bases remaining between them. The CDR3 runs 12 residues. Here the CDR3 DNA reads TGTGCCTGGAGTGGGCAGGGCGAGACCCAGTACTTC. Translation: CAWSGQGETQYF.

The CDR3 region has the DNA TGTGCCATCAGTGATAGGACAGGGGGATGGACTGAAGCTTTCTTT. It is translated as CAISDRTGGWTEAFF. The V call is TRBV10-3, the J call TRBJ1-1; 10 bases are a match to TRBD1. The CDR3 has 15 amino acids. CDR1 is ENHRY and CDR2 is SYGVKD in the germline V gene. Germline trimming cut 3 bases from V and 5 bases from J; bases unmatched to any gene: 6.

This clone was seen only a few times. The CDR3 nucleotides read TGTGCCAGCCGCACGGGAAAAAACGAGCAGTACTTC. This sequence encodes CASRTGKNEQYF. The J gene is TRBJ2-7, the V gene TRBV5-6; D perhaps matches TRBD2 (5 bases). Germline V gene lookup returns CDR1 SGHDT and CDR2 YYEEEE. Deletions cut 7 bases from V and 5 bases from J, with 13 bases between. The CDR3 runs 12 residues. Filled out from reference TRBV5-6 and TRBJ2-7, the complete variable domain reads DAGVTQSPTHLIKTRGQQVTLRCSPKSGHDTVSWYQQALGQGPQFIFQYYEEEERQRGNFPDRFSGHQFPNYSSELNVNALLLGDSALYLCASRTGKNEQYFGPGTRLTVT.

The chain has TRBV4-1 and TRBJ2-1; D might be TRBD1 (5 bases). The germline CDR1 and CDR2 sequences are MGHRA and YSYEKL. The V gene lost 2 bases and the J gene lost 4 bases, with 12 bases spanning the gap. The CDR3 consists of 15 residues. DNA of the CDR3: TGCGCCAGCAGCCAATTTACAGGCGATTACAATGAGCAGTTCTTC. Translated, it gives CASSQFTGDYNEQFF.

The chain couples TRBV5-5 to TRBJ1-1, with 7 bases identical to TRBD1. Germline V gene lookup returns CDR1 SGHKS and CDR2 YYEKEE (reference sequence). This CDR3 contains 14 residues. J gave up 4 bases and V 4 bases, and 7 bases lay outside the gene matches. The CDR3 region is CASSLHPGGTEAFF. The CDR3, as DNA: TGTGCCAGCAGCCTTCACCCAGGGGGCACTGAAGCTTTCTTT.